Shown below are 8 T cell receptor beta chains from a single sample sequenced in a study of blood T cell repertoires in COVID-19. Measured with immunoSEQ multiplex PCR; TCRdb has only the in-frame clones, and not every one. The sample includes approximately 80,000 clones, around 77% of them seen just once. Sequencing was performed on peripheral blood. These TCRs come from a human donor in a cohort sampled during active COVID-19.

This clone was seen a few times. The rearrangement uses TRBV20-1 and TRBJ1-2, with no clear D. The V end was cut by 3 bases, the J end by 7 bases, with 12 bases between. The CDR3 covers 12 residues. Germline V gene data show CDR1 as DFQATT and CDR2 as SNEGSKA (reference sequence). In DNA, the CDR3 is TGCAGTGCTAGTGCCGGGATGGGTGGCTACACCTTC. Translation: CSASAGMGGYTF.

This chain joins TRBV18 and TRBJ2-7; 7 nucleotides align to TRBD1. Losses at the gene ends were 3 bases for V and 0 bases for J; bases not matched to a gene: 5. The CDR3 sequence is 15 residues long. Germline V gene data show CDR1 as KGHSH and CDR2 as LQKENI. CDR3 region: CASSPPGQSSYEQYF. The DNA of the CDR3 is TGTGCCAGCTCACCGCCGGGACAGAGCTCCTACGAGCAGTACTTC.

V and J are TRBV5-6 and TRBJ2-7; TRBD1 might be the D (6 bases). The V end was cut by 0 bases, the J end by 1 base, with 11 bases between. CDR3 length: 15 amino acids. Per germline, CDR1 SGHDT and CDR2 YYEEEE. The CDR3 loop is CASSLVGALSYEQYF. CDR3 DNA sequence: TGTGCCAGCAGCTTGGTGGGGGCTTTATCCTACGAGCAGTACTTC.

The V gene is TRBV6-6, the J gene TRBJ1-1, with a weak D call TRBD1 (5 bases). Per germline, CDR1 MNHNY and CDR2 SVGAGI (reference sequence). Trimming took 6 bases from V and 4 from J, leaving 15 bases between them. This CDR3 contains 14 residues. This CDR3 is CASRRDSGGTEAFF. The DNA for the CDR3 is TGTGCCAGCAGGCGGGACTCGGGAGGCACTGAAGCTTTCTTT.

The V call is TRBV4-3, the J call TRBJ1-2, with D possibly matching TRBD1 (5 bases). This CDR3 is built from 14 residues. Germline V gene data show CDR1 as LGHNA and CDR2 as YSLEER. Trimming took 0 bases from V and 7 from J, leaving 12 bases between them. The chain's CDR3 is CASSQDYDSTGYTF. CDR3 bases: TGCGCCAGCAGCCAAGATTATGACAGTACTGGCTACACCTTC.

The chain employs TRBV5-1 and TRBJ2-5; D might be TRBD1 (5 bases). The CDR3 totals 12 residues. With 5 bases removed from V and 2 bases from J, the gap between germline ends came to 7 bases. Germline loops: CDR1 SGHRS, CDR2 YFSETQ. CDR3 sequence: CASRRQQETQYF. The CDR3 region has the DNA TGCGCCAGCAGAAGACAGCAAGAGACCCAGTACTTC.

A single count supports this clone. This chain connects TRBV9 to TRBJ1-6, with D unclear. Trimming took off 1 base at V and 10 bases at J, with 9 bases between the two ends. Germline V gene data show CDR1 as SGDLS and CDR2 as YYNGEE. This CDR3 region has 13 residues. CDR3 residues: CASSVNGKSPLHF. The CDR3, as DNA: TGTGCCAGCAGCGTAAATGGCAAATCACCCCTCCACTTT.

The chain recombines TRBV7-2 with TRBJ2-7; 11 nucleotides line up with TRBD1. CDR1 is SGHTA, CDR2 FQGNSA, per germline. The CDR3 loop spans 15 amino acids. J lost 6 bases, V lost 4 bases, and 8 bases had no gene match. CDR3 region: CASSSRTGGKVEQYF. Here the CDR3 DNA reads TGTGCCAGCAGCTCTCGGACAGGGGGCAAGGTCGAGCAGTACTTC. The entire variable domain, with the rest obtained from reference TRBV7-2 and TRBJ2-7, is as follows: GAGVSQSPSNKVTEKGKDVELRCDPISGHTALYWYRQSLGQGLEFLIYFQGNSAPDKSGLPSDRFSAERTGGSVSTLTIQRTQQEDSAVYLCASSSRTGGKVEQYFGPGTRLTVT.